The TCR beta chain described here comes from a study of cytomegalovirus exposure and HLA in healthy donors. Background on the study: The early release's HLA-typed donors yielded about 85 million unique TCRs. Study results and caveats: V- and J-gene trimming of TCR beta was linked (in a later analysis) to a missense DCLRE1C variant. Most TCR sequences were seen very rarely across donors, but some public TCRs occurred in many.

Germline V gene data show CDR1 as MGHRA and CDR2 as YSYEKL. V lost 3 bases, J lost 1 base, and 5 bases stayed unmatched. The CDR3 runs to 16 residues. Use of 60 Vbeta and 13 Jbeta primers characterized the PCR. Here immunoSEQ multiplex PCR was the method, and the copy in TCRdb shows in-frame clones only, minus some. Of more than 85,000 clones listed, around 75% are singletons. Points on this clone: Its antigen remains unknown.

Sequences were obtained from PBMCs. The TCR was taken from a man aged 35-49 years in good health and CMV-seronegative. The V call is TRBV4-1, the J call TRBJ2-1, with 8 nucleotides matching TRBD2. In nucleotides, the CDR3 is TGCGCCAGCAGCCAGCGAGCGGGAGAATCCTACAATGAGCAGTTCTTC. This sequence encodes CASSQRAGESYNEQFF.